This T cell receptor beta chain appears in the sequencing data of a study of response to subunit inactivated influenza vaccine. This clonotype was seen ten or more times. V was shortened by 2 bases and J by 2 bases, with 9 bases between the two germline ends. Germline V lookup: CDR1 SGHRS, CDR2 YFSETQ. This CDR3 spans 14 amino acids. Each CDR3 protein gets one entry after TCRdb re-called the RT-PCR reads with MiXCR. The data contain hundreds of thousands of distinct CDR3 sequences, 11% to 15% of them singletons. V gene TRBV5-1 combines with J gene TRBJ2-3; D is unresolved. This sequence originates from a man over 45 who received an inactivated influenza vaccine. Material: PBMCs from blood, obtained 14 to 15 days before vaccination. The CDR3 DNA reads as TGCGCCAGCAGCTTAGGAGCATTCACAGATACGCAGTATTTT. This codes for CASSLGAFTDTQYF.